These 32 T cell receptor beta chains originate from one sample sequenced in a study of T cell repertoires in cytomegalovirus infection. Each CDR3 protein gets one entry after TCRdb re-called the reads with MiXCR. The sample lists hundreds of thousands of distinct CDR3 sequences, roughly 22% occurring once. Source material: CD8+ T cells from PBMCs. The receptors were sampled from a human donor in good health (CMV status not recorded). Some clones in this sample may be carry-over from other donors' samples.

The gene calls are TRBV6-2 or TRBV6-3 and TRBJ2-1; 15 nucleotides line up with TRBD2. V shed 9 bases, J shed 0 bases, and the junction held 6 bases outside the gene matches. This CDR3 contains 17 residues. From germline, CDR1 is MNHEY and CDR2 SVGEGT. The CDR3 DNA is TGTGCCAGTTATGGACTAGCGGGGGGGAGCTCCTACAATGAGCAGTTCTTC. Translated, it gives CASYGLAGGSSYNEQFF.

This clonotype was observed once. The chain uses TRBV10-3 and TRBJ1-1; tentatively, D is TRBD1 (6 bases). V was trimmed by 3 bases and J by 4 bases, leaving 15 bases between them. The CDR3 contains 15 residues. Germline lookup yields CDR1 ENHRY and CDR2 SYGVKD. As DNA, the CDR3 is TGTGCCATCAGTGACCCCCCGGGAGGGGGCACTGAAGCTTTCTTT. This encodes CAISDPPGGGTEAFF.

Ten or more counts support this clonotype. The chain links TRBV7-2 to TRBJ2-7; 9 bases align to TRBD1. V dropped 5 bases and J dropped 5; count of bases not matched to a gene: 7. The CDR3 sequence is 14 residues long. Germline lookup yields CDR1 SGHTA and CDR2 FQGNSA. The CDR3 loop is CASSTGTGYDEQYF. The CDR3 nucleotides read TGTGCCAGCAGCACCGGGACAGGGTACGACGAGCAGTACTTC.

This clonotype was seen repeatedly, ten times or more. V and J are TRBV28 and TRBJ1-2; D is uncertain. This CDR3 comprises 14 residues. Germline V gives CDR1 MDHEN, CDR2 SYDVKM. Trimming removed 5 bases at V and 4 bases at J, with 14 bases between. In DNA, the CDR3 is TGTGCCAGCAGTGAGGGATTCTCGCCCTATGGCTACACCTTC. As protein: CASSEGFSPYGYTF.

This clonotype was seen more than once but under ten times. The genes are TRBV7-9 and TRBJ2-3, with 11 bases lining up with TRBD2. Germline V CDR1 and CDR2: SEHNR, FQNEAQ (reference sequence). The trim removed 2 bases at V and 2 bases at J, leaving 6 bases unmatched. This CDR3 is built from 17 residues. CDR3 sequence: CASSLLLAGVPTDTQYF. CDR3 sequence (DNA): TGTGCCAGCAGCTTATTACTAGCGGGGGTCCCCACAGATACGCAGTATTTT.

This clonotype was recorded a few times. V usage is TRBV11-1 and J usage is TRBJ2-1; maybe TRBD2 (5 bases). Per the germline V gene, CDR1 is SGHAT and CDR2 is FQDESV (reference sequence). V was trimmed by 5 bases and J by 7 bases, leaving 18 bases between them. This CDR3 spans 15 amino acids. The chain's CDR3 is CASSPGRRMINEQFF. CDR3 coding DNA: TGTGCCAGCAGCCCGGGAAGGAGAATGATTAATGAGCAGTTCTTC. The full variable domain, rest sourced from reference TRBV11-1 and TRBJ2-1, is EAEVAQSPRYKITEKSQAVAFWCDPISGHATLYWYRQILGQGPELLVQFQDESVVDDSQLPKDRFSAERLKGVDSTLKIQPAELGDSAMYLCASSPGRRMINEQFFGPGTRLTVL.

The V call is TRBV20-1, the J call TRBJ2-7; the D is unclear. From germline, CDR1 is DFQATT and CDR2 SNEGSKA (reference sequence). The V end was cut by 0 bases, the J end by 0 bases, with 12 bases between. The CDR3 extends over 15 amino acids. The CDR3 protein is CSARDQLGNSYEQYF. The DNA of the CDR3 is TGCAGTGCTAGAGATCAGCTCGGAAACTCCTACGAGCAGTACTTC.

This clonotype was recorded at least ten times. The chain links TRBV7-2 to TRBJ1-1, with D unresolved. The germline CDR1 and CDR2 sequences are SGHTA and FQGNSA. This CDR3 contains 16 residues. V shed 7 bases and J shed 1 base, with 19 bases lying between them. The CDR3: CASILTPAQTNTEAFF. CDR3 DNA sequence: TGTGCCAGCATTCTCACGCCGGCACAGACGAACACTGAAGCTTTCTTT.

This chain connects TRBV20-1 to TRBJ2-7, with D possibly being TRBD1 (6 bases). Germline CDR1 and CDR2: DFQATT and SNEGSKA (reference sequence). Trimming left V 5 bases short and J 3 bases short, with 17 bases between. The CDR3 has 14 residues. CDR3 DNA: TGCAGTGCTGGTTGGGGGACACCAGACTACGAGCAGTACTTC. This sequence encodes CSAGWGTPDYEQYF.

In regard to this clonotype: This may stem from a read error, because a much larger clone lies one nucleotide away. The chain is built from TRBV7-9 and TRBJ1-5; either TRBD1 or TRBD2 may supply D (5 bases each). The J call is uncertain, as TRBJ2-3 better fits the DNA end. CDR3 length equals 16 residues. Germline V gene data show CDR1 as SEHNR and CDR2 as FQNEAQ (reference sequence). CDR3 in DNA: TGTGCCAGCAGGTTCCCTGGCAGGGAGATAGATCAGCCCCAGTATTTT. Protein: CASRFPGREIDQPQYF.

The V call is TRBV29-1, the J call TRBJ2-2; perhaps TRBD1 as D (5 bases). Trimming stripped 7 bases from V and 2 bases from J, with 11 bases between. There are 13 residues in the CDR3. The germline CDR1 and CDR2 sequences are SQVTM and ANQGSEA. The CDR3 bases are TGCAGCGGGCAAAGGGGCAACACCGGGGAGCTGTTTTTT. It yields the protein CSGQRGNTGELFF.

This clonotype has ten or more counts. The chain employs TRBV7-2 and TRBJ2-7; 7 nucleotides align to TRBD1. This CDR3 is 15 amino acids long. V lost 5 bases to trimming and J lost 2 bases; unmatched junction nucleotides: 9. The germline gives CDR1 SGHTA, CDR2 FQGNSA. DNA for the CDR3: TGTGCCAGCAGCGATGGGATAGGGACAGCCTACGAGCAGTACTTC. Protein: CASSDGIGTAYEQYF.

V gene TRBV14 combines with J gene TRBJ2-5; tentatively, D is TRBD2 (6 bases). The germline CDR1 and CDR2 sequences are SGHDN and FVKESK. The CDR3 consists of 16 residues. V lost 4 bases, J lost 1 base, and 16 bases lay in between. The CDR3 coding sequence is TGTGCCAGCAGCCCCCTTAGCGGTAGCTCCCAAGAGACCCAGTACTTC. Protein: CASSPLSGSSQETQYF.

J is TRBJ1-1 and V is TRBV15; D is perhaps TRBD1 (6 bases). V lost 4 bases, J lost 7 bases, and 13 bases lay in between. Looked up from germline, CDR1 is LNHNV and CDR2 is YYDKDF (reference sequence). The CDR3 loop spans 13 amino acids. In DNA form, the CDR3 reads TGTGCCACCAGCACCCGACAGGAATATGAAGCTTTCTTT. This translates into CATSTRQEYEAFF.

This clonotype has only a few counts. The chain is built from TRBV12-3 or TRBV12-4 and TRBJ2-2; 13 bases are shared with TRBD2. CDR3 length: 16 amino acids. V lost 5 bases, J lost 8 bases, and 8 bases stayed unmatched. The CDR3 region is CASSTPGLAGNGELFF. CDR3 nucleotides: TGTGCCAGCAGTACACCGGGACTAGCGGGGAATGGGGAGCTGTTTTTT.

There are a few counts of this clonotype. The chain joins TRBV15 to TRBJ1-5; TRBD1 might be the D (6 bases). The germline V gene encodes CDR1 LNHNV and CDR2 YYDKDF (reference sequence). This CDR3 comprises 15 residues. Trimming took 2 bases from V and 4 from J, leaving 12 bases between them. The CDR3 loop reads CATSRYGTSNQPQHF. In DNA, the CDR3 is TGTGCCACCAGCAGATACGGGACATCGAATCAGCCCCAGCATTTT.

This clonotype was observed many times. The V gene is TRBV7-2, the J gene TRBJ2-1; TRBD2 aligns across 7 bases. Per germline, CDR1 SGHTA and CDR2 FQGNSA. The CDR3 loop spans 17 amino acids. V lost 2 bases to trimming and J lost 0 bases; unmatched junction nucleotides: 7. DNA for the CDR3: TGTGCCAGCAGCTTATTTGGGGCGGGGGACTCCTACAATGAGCAGTTCTTC. As protein: CASSLFGAGDSYNEQFF. Full variable domain (remainder filled in from reference TRBV7-2 and TRBJ2-1): GAGVSQSPSNKVTEKGKDVELRCDPISGHTALYWYRQSLGQGLEFLIYFQGNSAPDKSGLPSDRFSAERTGGSVSTLTIQRTQQEDSAVYLCASSLFGAGDSYNEQFFGPGTRLTVL.

This clonotype occurred many times. The V call is TRBV28, the J call TRBJ1-5; no reliable D call. V was trimmed by 5 bases and J by 9 bases, leaving 17 bases between them. Germline assignment: CDR1 MDHEN and CDR2 SYDVKM. CDR3 length: 14 amino acids. CDR3 bases: TGTGCCAGCAGTCCTCGGCCGGGCTTGGTGCCCCAGCATTTT. It specifies CASSPRPGLVPQHF.

This clonotype was counted many times. This rearrangement joins TRBV12-3 or TRBV12-4 to TRBJ1-1; a possible D gene is TRBD1 (5 bases). The CDR3 runs to 14 residues. Trimming shortened V by 2 bases and J by 4 bases, and 11 bases separated the two germline ends. CDR3 bases: TGTGCCAGCAGTTTAAGCCAGGGATTCACTGAAGCTTTCTTT. It is translated as CASSLSQGFTEAFF.

This clonotype was recorded a few times. The chain carries TRBV28 and TRBJ1-6; D unclear. The V and J ends lost 4 bases and 7 bases respectively, with 2 bases between them. This CDR3 region has 11 residues. Per the germline V gene, CDR1 is MDHEN and CDR2 is SYDVKM. CDR3 region: CASSWNSPLHF. The CDR3, as DNA: TGTGCCAGCAGTTGGAATTCACCCCTCCACTTT.

This clonotype has just a few counts. The V and J genes are TRBV12-3 or TRBV12-4 and TRBJ1-2; D not certain. The CDR3 spans 13 residues. V was clipped by 5 bases and J by 0 bases, with 7 bases between them. The CDR3 DNA reads as TGTGCCAGCAGTATGACTACTAACTATGGCTACACCTTC. This gives the protein CASSMTTNYGYTF.

This clonotype was seen ten or more times. J is TRBJ2-2 and V is TRBV7-9, with D perhaps being TRBD1 or TRBD2 (5 bases each). Trimming took off 5 bases at V and 0 bases at J, with 13 bases between the two ends. There are 16 residues in the CDR3. Germline-derived CDR1 and CDR2 are SEHNR and FQNEAQ (reference sequence). The CDR3 protein is CASSPPSGPNTGELFF. CDR3 DNA sequence: TGTGCCAGCAGCCCTCCATCGGGGCCGAACACCGGGGAGCTGTTTTTT. Full variable domain (outside the CDR3, taken from reference TRBV7-9 and TRBJ2-2): DTGVSQNPRHKITKRGQNVTFRCDPISEHNRLYWYRQTLGQGPEFLTYFQNEAQLEKSRLLSDRFSAERPKGSFSTLEIQRTEQGDSAMYLCASSPPSGPNTGELFFGEGSRLTVL.

This clonotype has only a few counts. This rearrangement joins TRBV12-3 or TRBV12-4 to TRBJ1-4, with D uncertain. The CDR3 is 11 amino acids. V dropped 6 bases and J dropped 6 bases, with 5 bases sitting between them. The CDR3 reads CASSDHEKLFF. The CDR3 nucleotides read TGTGCCAGCAGCGATCATGAAAAACTGTTTTTT.

This clonotype was counted between two and nine times. The rearrangement uses TRBV12-3 or TRBV12-4 and TRBJ1-2, with 8 bases matching TRBD1. The V and J ends lost 6 bases and 6 bases, in that order; junction bases with no gene match: 15. There are 16 residues in the CDR3. The CDR3 loop reads CASRRQRTGRDDGYTF. For the CDR3, the DNA is TGTGCCAGCAGACGCCAACGGACAGGGAGAGATGATGGCTACACCTTC.

The chain carries TRBV6-5 and TRBJ1-2; D not resolved. This CDR3 has 13 residues. Trimming took off 2 bases at V and 4 bases at J, with 8 bases between the two ends. Germline V gene data show CDR1 as MNHEY and CDR2 as SVGAGI. This CDR3 is CASSYEAFYGYTF. CDR3 sequence (DNA): TGTGCCAGCAGTTACGAGGCGTTCTATGGCTACACCTTC.

With regard to this clonotype: This could be a read error, since a much larger clone is one nucleotide away. The J gene is TRBJ1-5, the V gene TRBV28; a possible D gene is TRBD1 (6 bases). CDR1 is MDHEN, CDR2 SYDVKM, per germline. The germline V and J ends were trimmed by 2 bases and 3 bases, with 14 bases remaining between them. The CDR3 spans 16 residues. The CDR3 DNA sequence: TGTGCCAGCAGTTTAGAGGCAGGGGTCGACAATCAGCCCCAGCATTTT. Its protein is CASSLEAGVDNQPQHF.

This clonotype occurred a few times. V is TRBV28 and J is TRBJ2-5, with 8 bases fitting TRBD1. In germline, CDR1 is MDHEN, CDR2 SYDVKM. CDR3 size: 15 residues. J gave up 1 base and V 6 bases, and 7 bases lay outside the gene matches. This CDR3 is CASSLRTGIQETQYF. The CDR3, as DNA: TGTGCCAGCAGCCTTCGGACAGGGATCCAAGAGACCCAGTACTTC.

The chain carries TRBV12-3 or TRBV12-4 and TRBJ2-1; 9 positions agree with TRBD1. With 5 bases clipped from V and 7 bases from J, the junction kept 15 bases outside the gene matches. The CDR3 is 17 residues long. The chain's CDR3 is CASSPEPRGQGSNEQFF. As DNA, the CDR3 is TGTGCCAGCAGTCCCGAACCAAGGGGACAGGGTAGTAATGAGCAGTTCTTC.

This clonotype has ten or more counts. The chain has TRBV7-6 and TRBJ1-1, with 10 bases matching TRBD1. The V gene end was trimmed by 5 bases and the J gene end by 10 bases; junction bases not matched to a gene: 10. CDR1 and CDR2 from the germline V gene are SGHVS and FNYEAQ. This CDR3 contains 14 residues. CDR3 amino acids: CASSPLTGGAGAFF. The DNA of the CDR3 is TGTGCCAGCAGCCCCCTGACAGGGGGCGCAGGAGCTTTCTTT.

The sample holds a few counts of this clonotype. The CDR3 here is CASKGLAVYNEQFF. CDR3 sequence (DNA): TGTGCCAGCAAGGGACTAGCGGTATACAATGAGCAGTTCTTC. This chain joins TRBV2 and TRBJ2-1; 11 bases are a match to TRBD2. J gave up 4 bases and V 7 bases, and 3 bases lay outside the gene matches. CDR3 length: 14 residues. CDR1 and CDR2 (germline): SNHLY, FYNNEI.

This clonotype showed up many times. This chain links TRBV2 with TRBJ2-5; possible D gene TRBD2, 6 bases. Between the trimmed V and J ends, which lost 6 bases and 1 base, there was a span of 12 bases. This CDR3 comprises 14 residues. Germline V gene data show CDR1 as SNHLY and CDR2 as FYNNEI. CDR3 protein: CASSVSGGQETQYF. The DNA of the CDR3 is TGTGCCAGCAGCGTTTCCGGGGGCCAAGAGACCCAGTACTTC. Using reference TRBV2 and TRBJ2-5 for the parts outside the CDR3, the full variable domain is EPEVTQTPSHQVTQMGQEVILRCVPISNHLYFYWYRQILGQKVEFLVSFYNNEISEKSEIFDDQFSVERPDGSNFTLKIRSTKLEDSAMYFCASSVSGGQETQYFGPGTRLLVL.

Ten or more counts support this clonotype. This chain connects TRBV6-5 to TRBJ2-5; maybe TRBD1 (8 bases). The CDR3 runs to 15 residues. Germline V lookup: CDR1 MNHEY, CDR2 SVGAGI. Trimming took off 2 bases at V and 2 bases at J, with 12 bases between the two ends. The CDR3, as DNA: TGTGCCAGCAGTTACACAGGGGGGGTGCAAGAGACCCAGTACTTC. Its protein product is CASSYTGGVQETQYF.